The rows below give T cell receptor beta chains drawn from one sample of a study of T cell responses to AZD1222 COVID-19 vaccine. Measured with immunoSEQ multiplex PCR; TCRdb has only the in-frame clones, and not every one. In the table there are 65,000 to 100,000 clones, 88% of which are singletons. Material: peripheral blood, obtained 28 days after the second AZD1222 dose. Receptors originate from an adult who received the AZD1222 COVID-19 vaccine. The CDR3 runs from the conserved cysteine through the conserved F or W. Fields, in order: CDR3 protein, CDR3 DNA, D gene, J gene, V gene, clone size. D genes are given only for firm matches. Clone size, where shown, is once, few, many, or a class for clones that have expanded.

cdr3_aa: CASGFTTESSGNTIYF; cdr3_nt: TGTGCTAGTGGTTTCACGACGGAAAGCTCTGGAAACACCATATATTTT; d_call: NA; j_call: TRBJ1-3; v_call: TRBV12-5; clone_size: NA
cdr3_aa: CATSFGGEQYF; cdr3_nt: TGTGCCACCAGTTTCGGGGGCGAGCAGTACTTC; d_call: NA; j_call: TRBJ2-7; v_call: TRBV27; clone_size: once
cdr3_aa: CATSDRSGSPSYNEQFF; cdr3_nt: TGTGCCACCAGTGACCGTAGCGGGAGCCCCTCCTACAATGAGCAGTTCTTC; d_call: TRBD2; j_call: TRBJ2-1; v_call: TRBV24-1; clone_size: NA
cdr3_aa: CASRTSGTATGELFF; cdr3_nt: TGTGCCAGCAGAACTAGCGGTACTGCCACCGGGGAGCTGTTTTTT; d_call: TRBD2; j_call: TRBJ2-2; v_call: TRBV7-8; clone_size: once
cdr3_aa: CASSQAQGATEAFF; cdr3_nt: TGTGCCAGCAGCCAAGCTCAGGGGGCGACTGAAGCTTTCTTT; d_call: TRBD1; j_call: TRBJ1-1; v_call: TRBV3-1/TRBV3-2; clone_size: NA
cdr3_aa: CASREVAQGFTF; cdr3_nt: TGTGCCAGCAGGGAGGTCGCGCAAGGTTTCACCTTC; d_call: NA; j_call: TRBJ1-2; v_call: TRBV2; clone_size: once
cdr3_aa: CASSYDSSSGNTIYF; cdr3_nt: TGTGCCAGCAGTTACGACAGCAGCTCTGGAAACACCATATATTTT; d_call: NA; j_call: TRBJ1-3; v_call: TRBV6-6; clone_size: once
cdr3_aa: CASSLVSSGRSSTDTQYF; cdr3_nt: TGCGCCAGCAGCTTGGTGTCTAGCGGGCGGTCTAGCACAGATACGCAGTATTTT; d_call: TRBD2; j_call: TRBJ2-3; v_call: TRBV5-1; clone_size: NA
cdr3_aa: CASSLQPGQYSGNTIYF; cdr3_nt: TGCGCCAGCAGCCTCCAACCGGGACAGTACTCTGGAAACACCATATATTTT; d_call: TRBD1; j_call: TRBJ1-3; v_call: TRBV5-1; clone_size: NA
cdr3_aa: CASSPWGVGEQYF; cdr3_nt: TGTGCCAGCAGCCCCTGGGGGGTGGGCGAGCAGTACTTC; d_call: NA; j_call: TRBJ2-7; v_call: TRBV3-1/TRBV3-2; clone_size: NA
cdr3_aa: CASSSGQGHNTEAFF; cdr3_nt: TGTGCCAGCTCATCCGGACAGGGTCATAACACTGAAGCTTTCTTT; d_call: TRBD1; j_call: TRBJ1-1; v_call: TRBV18; clone_size: NA